Below are 17 T cell receptor beta chains sequenced from a single sample in a study of blood T cells in healthy people across ages. PCR was performed a second time for 7 to 11 cycles using a sample-barcoded 5' primer and a J-beta primer mix. TCRdb re-called the 5' RACE reads through MiXCR, storing one row per CDR3 protein. The sample holds roughly 1.6 million distinct CDR3 sequences, around 36% seen once. The material sequenced was blood. The receptors originated from a woman in her thirties in good health.

The chain has TRBV3-1 and TRBJ2-5, with 11 bases that match TRBD2. In germline, CDR1 is LGHDT, CDR2 YNNKEL (reference sequence). The J segment lost 2 bases and the V segment lost 3 bases, leaving 8 bases of the junction unmatched. This CDR3 comprises 17 residues. DNA for the CDR3: TGTGCCAGCAGCCAGGGGGCTAGCGGGGGGCCACAAGAGACCCAGTACTTC. This translates into CASSQGASGGPQETQYF.

In regard to this clonotype: This could be a read error, since a much larger clone is one nucleotide away. CDR3 bases: TGCGGCGTTGGGCTAGCGGGGAGGTATAATGAGCAGTTCTTC. The encoded protein is CGVGLAGRYNEQFF. The chain carries TRBV29-1 and TRBJ2-1; 9 positions agree with TRBD2. The germline V gene encodes CDR1 SQVTM and CDR2 ANQGSEA. The CDR3 sequence is 14 residues long.

V and J are TRBV5-1 and TRBJ2-7; possible D gene TRBD1, 7 bases. Germline CDR1 is SGHRS and CDR2 is YFSETQ. The CDR3 extends over 17 amino acids. V was cut by 3 bases and J by 0 bases, with 19 bases left in between. The CDR3 is CASSWGAGTEISYEQYF. The CDR3 bases are TGCGCCAGCAGCTGGGGGGCTGGGACAGAAATCTCCTACGAGCAGTACTTC.

This clonotype was seen a few times. CDR3 DNA sequence: TGCGCCAGCAGCCATTCGGGACAGGCTACGGCCCTCCACTTT. As protein: CASSHSGQATALHF. The genes are TRBV5-1 and TRBJ1-6, with 8 bases lining up with TRBD1. Germline V gene data show CDR1 as SGHRS and CDR2 as YFSETQ. Losses at the gene ends were 4 bases for V and 14 bases for J; bases not matched to a gene: 11. This CDR3 has 14 amino acids.

This clonotype has only a few counts. The V gene is TRBV3-1, the J gene TRBJ2-7; no firm D call. V lost 1 base and J lost 0, with 7 bases in between. This CDR3 is built from 14 residues. CDR1 and CDR2 from the germline V gene are LGHDT and YNNKEL (reference sequence). The CDR3 DNA reads TGTGCCAGCAGCCAAGGGATTTACTCCTACGAGCAGTACTTC. It yields the protein CASSQGIYSYEQYF.

The table lists this clonotype with a few counts. The V and J genes are TRBV28 and TRBJ2-5; perhaps TRBD2 as D (6 bases). The ends were cut back, 7 bases at V and 5 bases at J, with 26 bases in the middle. Germline V CDR1 and CDR2: MDHEN, SYDVKM. The CDR3 sequence is 17 residues long. The CDR3 region has the DNA TGTGCCAGCACCGGGGGAGTAGCCAGGGTTGATTGGGAGACCCAGTACTTC. Translation gives CASTGGVARVDWETQYF.

This clonotype has a handful of counts. This chain uses TRBV7-2 with TRBJ2-2; D is uncertain. CDR1 and CDR2 from the germline V gene are SGHTA and FQGNSA. The CDR3 is 16 residues long. V lost 2 bases, J lost 4 bases, and 14 bases lay in between. The CDR3 DNA follows: TGTGCCAGCAGCTTACTCCGAATAGGTATCACCGGGGAGCTGTTTTTT. Translated: CASSLLRIGITGELFF.

The genes are TRBV27 and TRBJ1-2; perhaps TRBD1 as D (5 bases). Germline CDR1 MNHEY, CDR2 SMNVEV (reference sequence). The CDR3 sequence is 12 residues long. V dropped 3 bases and J dropped 8 bases, with 10 bases sitting between them. Written as DNA, the CDR3 is TGTGCCAGCAGTTTGGGGGAGCTGGGCTACACCTTC. It encodes CASSLGELGYTF.

In its sample, this clonotype was seen many times. The rearrangement uses TRBV29-1 and TRBJ2-7; TRBD1 aligns across 7 bases. The ends lost 5 bases at V and 2 bases at J; junction bases unmatched: 6. The CDR3 spans 13 residues. The germline CDR1 and CDR2 sequences are SQVTM and ANQGSEA. This chain's CDR3 is CSVTGTVTYEQYF. The CDR3 coding sequence is TGCAGCGTTACGGGGACAGTCACCTACGAGCAGTACTTC.

This clonotype was seen more than once but under ten times. The junction and the germline gene differ at one end; a read error may be behind it. The genes are TRBV20-1 and TRBJ2-1, with 10 nucleotides matching TRBD2. The germline V gene has CDR1 DFQATT and CDR2 SNEGSKA (reference sequence). CDR3 length: 16 amino acids. The CDR3 is CSARELAGSHYNERFF. As DNA, the CDR3 is TGCAGTGCTAGAGAACTAGCGGGGAGCCACTACAATGAGCGGTTCTTC.

This rearrangement joins TRBV5-1 to TRBJ2-1; the D gene is possibly TRBD1 (6 bases). The CDR3 length is 16 residues. V lost 5 bases, J lost 1 base, and 16 bases lay in between. Germline loops: CDR1 SGHRS, CDR2 YFSETQ. DNA of the CDR3: TGCGCCAGCAGTCATACAGGGTCTACGTCCTACAATGAGCAGTTCTTC. Protein: CASSHTGSTSYNEQFF.

This clonotype showed up just once. The chain recombines TRBV7-3 with TRBJ2-5, with a weak D call TRBD1 (6 bases). Trimming shortened V by 4 bases and J by 4 bases, and 13 bases separated the two germline ends. The CDR3 contains 14 residues. Looked up from germline, CDR1 is SGHTA and CDR2 is FQGTGA. The chain's CDR3 is CASSSKQGIETQYF. In DNA form, the CDR3 reads TGTGCCAGCAGCTCCAAACAGGGAATAGAGACCCAGTACTTC. The full variable domain, completed using reference TRBV7-3 and TRBJ2-5, is GAGVSQTPSNKVTEKGKYVELRCDPISGHTALYWYRQSLGQGPEFLIYFQGTGAADDSGLPNDRFFAVRPEGSVSTLKIQRTERGDSAVYLCASSSKQGIETQYFGPGTRLLVL.

To note about this clonotype: One end of the junction varies from germline; a read error may be responsible. The rearrangement links TRBV6-1 to TRBJ1-2; D may be TRBD1 (5 bases). The CDR3 is 15 amino acids. Germline V CDR1 and CDR2: MNHNS, SASEGT. CDR3: CASSLEEQANYGYTF. DNA of the CDR3: TGTGCCAGCAGTTTGGAGGAACAGGCGAACTATGGCTACACTTTC.

This clonotype was counted many times. The CDR3 region has the DNA TGCGCCAGCAGCCAAGAAGTGTCCTACAATGAGCAGTTCTTC. Translating gives CASSQEVSYNEQFF. The rearrangement joins TRBV4-1 to TRBJ2-1; D unclear. Germline CDR1 is MGHRA and CDR2 is YSYEKL. The CDR3 totals 14 residues. Deletions cut 0 bases from V and 1 base from J, with 4 bases between.

This clonotype was recorded a few times. The chain's CDR3 is CASSPLHSSDEQFF. The CDR3 DNA is TGTGCCAGCAGCCCACTCCATAGTAGCGATGAGCAGTTCTTC. The rearrangement links TRBV7-3 to TRBJ2-1; D is perhaps TRBD2 (5 bases). CDR3 length equals 14 residues. Germline CDR1 SGHTA, CDR2 FQGTGA. V lost 5 bases and J lost 8, with 16 bases in between.

V and J are TRBV6-1 and TRBJ2-1, with D possibly matching TRBD1 (5 bases). The CDR3 is 16 amino acids. Looked up from germline, CDR1 is MNHNS and CDR2 is SASEGT. V was pared by 2 bases and J by 2 bases, with 13 bases between. The CDR3 spells CASSEQGLGTYNEQFF. CDR3 nucleotide sequence: TGTGCCAGCAGTGAACAGGGCCTGGGGACCTACAATGAGCAGTTCTTC.

The chain links TRBV20-1 to TRBJ2-3, with D unresolved. The CDR3 length is 12 residues. V lost 0 bases to trimming and J lost 5 bases, with 6 bases between them. The germline CDR1 and CDR2 sequences are DFQATT and SNEGSKA (reference sequence). DNA for the CDR3: TGCAGTGCTAGAGAGTTCGGAGATACGCAGTATTTT. Encoded protein: CSAREFGDTQYF.